The rows below give T cell receptor beta chains drawn from one sample of a study of CD8 T cell repertoires and HIV-1 epitope variants. The data were produced by immunoSEQ multiplex PCR, yet TCRdb's version contains in-frame clones alone and is incomplete. The table lists under 100,000 clones, around 67% of them singletons, with more than 25% in the top ten. What was sequenced was uncultured baseline CD8+ T cells from peripheral blood mononuclear cells (PBMCs). Receptors were obtained from a male donor with HIV. CDR3s include the opening cysteine and the closing phenylalanine or tryptophan. A D gene is named only where the DNA matches it firmly. Clone size is shown for a subset of rows, as once, few, many or a class of expanded clone.

TGTGCCAGCTCACCATACAGAACCGGGACTAGCGGATCCAATGAGCAGTTCTTC	CASSPYRTGTSGSNEQFF	TRBJ2-1	TRBV18	TRBD2	NA
TGTGCCAGCAGCTCCCTAGCGGGGGAAGGGGAGACCCAGTACTTC	CASSSLAGEGETQYF	TRBJ2-5	TRBV11-2	TRBD2	few
TGTGCCAGCGGCTCAACCCCGGGACAGGGACCATCCTACGAGCAGTACTTC	CASGSTPGQGPSYEQYF	TRBJ2-7	TRBV11-2	TRBD1	NA
TGTGCCAGCAGTCGAATCGTGGGACTAGCGGACGAGCAGTACTTC	CASSRIVGLADEQYF	TRBJ2-7	TRBV28	TRBD2	NA
TGTGCCAGCAGTGAAATTGCGGGGGGGTTCGAGACCCAGTACTTC	CASSEIAGGFETQYF	TRBJ2-5	TRBV2	TRBD2	NA
TGTGCCAGCAGTCAAGGTCGGGGCTATGGCTACACCTTC	CASSQGRGYGYTF	TRBJ1-2	TRBV28	NA	NA
TGTGCCAGCAGCTCTAGCGGGGCCCACAATGAGCAGTTCTTC	CASSSSGAHNEQFF	TRBJ2-1	TRBV27	TRBD2	NA
TGTGCCAGCAGCTTAGGGGTCAGTGGTTTTGAAGCTTTCTTT	CASSLGVSGFEAFF	TRBJ1-1	TRBV7-2	NA	NA
TGCGCCAGCAGCCAAGGAGGGGGGCGGATCTCCTCTGGGGCCAACGTCCTGACTTTC	CASSQGGGRISSGANVLTF	TRBJ2-6	TRBV4-1	NA	NA
TGTGCCAGCAGTACCATGACCGGGACTGAGCAGTTCTTC	CASSTMTGTEQFF	TRBJ2-1	TRBV7-2	NA	NA
TGTGCCAGCAGCTGGGGACGGGAGAGCTCCTACGAGCAGTACTTC	CASSWGRESSYEQYF	TRBJ2-7	TRBV7-8	NA	NA
TGTGCCAGCAGCCACCCGGGATTCCAAGAGACCCAGTACTTC	CASSHPGFQETQYF	TRBJ2-5	TRBV7-9	NA	few
TGCAGTGCTAGAGATTGGTACGAGCAGTACTTC	CSARDWYEQYF	TRBJ2-7	TRBV20-1	NA	NA
TGTGCCAGCAGGGAGGGGAGCACCTACAATGAGCAGTTCTTC	CASREGSTYNEQFF	TRBJ2-1	TRBV27	NA	NA
TGTGCCAGCAGTTTATTACCGTCGAACACTGAAGCTTTCTTT	CASSLLPSNTEAFF	TRBJ1-1	TRBV28	NA	NA
TGTGCCAGCAGCAAAAGCGGGACCACTTACAATGAGCAGTTCTTC	CASSKSGTTYNEQFF	TRBJ2-1	TRBV7-6	TRBD2	NA
TGTGCCAGCAGTGAGGGTTGGGGCGGTCCCCAGTACTTC	CASSEGWGGPQYF	TRBJ2-5	TRBV6-1	NA	NA
TGTGCCAGCAGCCCCGGAAGGGTAATTAGCCAAGAGACCCAGTACTTC	CASSPGRVISQETQYF	TRBJ2-5	TRBV5-5	NA	NA
TGTGCCAGCAGCCCTACTAGCGGGTTATCCTACGAGCAGTACTTC	CASSPTSGLSYEQYF	TRBJ2-7	TRBV28	TRBD2	NA
TGCGCCAGCAGCTCAGGGGGGGACACTGAAGCTTTCTTT	CASSSGGDTEAFF	TRBJ1-1	TRBV5-1	TRBD1	NA
TGTGCCACCTTGGACAGGGGGCTTGGCAATGAGCAGTTCTTC	CATLDRGLGNEQFF	TRBJ2-1	TRBV27	TRBD1	NA
TGTGCCAGCAGCTTGGACCTCGCCAGCTACAATGAGCAGTTCTTC	CASSLDLASYNEQFF	TRBJ2-1	TRBV5-4	NA	NA
TGTGCCAGCAGTTACCGGGACCTCACCTACGAGCAGTACTTC	CASSYRDLTYEQYF	TRBJ2-7	TRBV7-2	NA	NA
TGCGCCAGCAGCTCGCCCTACGAGCAGTACTTC	CASSSPYEQYF	TRBJ2-7	TRBV5-1	NA	NA
TGCGCCAGCAGGACTAGTGGGAGCACAGATACGCAGTATTTT	CASRTSGSTDTQYF	TRBJ2-3	TRBV10-2	NA	NA
TGTGCCAGCAGTGAACCGCCCGCAGGGTCGTATGGGTATGGCTACACCTTC	CASSEPPAGSYGYGYTF	TRBJ1-2	TRBV6-1	NA	few
TGTGCCAGCAGTGAATACCCTCAGGGACGTGAAGCTTTCTTT	CASSEYPQGREAFF	TRBJ1-1	TRBV25-1	NA	NA
TGTGCCAGCAGCTCAACAAAGGACGGTCGCTCTGGGGCCAACGTCCTGACTTTC	CASSSTKDGRSGANVLTF	TRBJ2-6	TRBV5-6	NA	many
TGTGCCAGCAGCGTAGGTTCCCACAGTCAACCGCTCTATGGCTACACCTTC	CASSVGSHSQPLYGYTF	TRBJ1-2	TRBV9	NA	NA
TGTGCCAGCAGCTTCGGGACTAGAGAGACCCAGTACTTC	CASSFGTRETQYF	TRBJ2-5	TRBV7-3	TRBD2	NA
TGTGCCAGCAGTTACTTACACTCAGCTAACTATGGCTACACCTTC	CASSYLHSANYGYTF	TRBJ1-2	TRBV6-6	NA	NA
TGTGCCAGTAGTATCTACAGGGGGAACAGCAATCAGCCCCAGCATTTT	CASSIYRGNSNQPQHF	TRBJ1-5	TRBV19	TRBD1	NA
TGTGCCAGCAGCCGACTAGCGGGGGTCGACAATGAGCAGTTCTTC	CASSRLAGVDNEQFF	TRBJ2-1	TRBV14	TRBD2	NA
TGTGCCAGTACCCTCTATCTTATCCAGGGTTCCCCTGAGAATCAGCCCCAGCATTTT	CASTLYLIQGSPENQPQHF	TRBJ1-5	TRBV19	NA	NA
TGTGCCAGCAGCCGGACTGAGGGATTCCGCGAGCAGTACTTC	CASSRTEGFREQYF	TRBJ2-7	TRBV27	NA	once
TGTGCCAGCACCGAACAGGGGAGTATTCTATTAATGGATTTT	CASTEQGSILLMDF	TRBJ2-3	TRBV28	TRBD1	once
TGTGCCAGCAGCCCCGGGCTGGAGCGCAATCAGCCCCAGCATTTT	CASSPGLERNQPQHF	TRBJ1-5	TRBV2	NA	NA
TGTGCCAGCACCCCCGGGCTCTCTGGGGCCAACGTCCTGACTTTC	CASTPGLSGANVLTF	TRBJ2-6	TRBV27	NA	NA
TGCAGCGTTGGAGGGATTCAGGAGTCTAATGAAAAACTGTTTTTT	CSVGGIQESNEKLFF	TRBJ1-4	TRBV29-1	NA	once
TGTGCCAGTAGTCTGGGGGGGACTAGCGGGAGCACAGATACGCAGTATTTT	CASSLGGTSGSTDTQYF	TRBJ2-3	TRBV19	TRBD2	NA
TGTGCCAGTAGCACGGGACGAAATAGCAATCAGCCCCAGCATTTT	CASSTGRNSNQPQHF	TRBJ1-5	TRBV19	NA	NA
TGTGCCAGCAGAGGGGGCAGGGAGAAGTACGAGCAGTACTTC	CASRGGREKYEQYF	TRBJ2-7	TRBV21-1	NA	NA
TGCAGCGTTGAAGATCCCAGACTAGCGGGAGACGGGCAGTATTTT	CSVEDPRLAGDGQYF	TRBJ2-3	TRBV29-1	TRBD2	NA
TGCGCCAGCAGTGAGCACGGTACGCAGTATTTT	CASSEHGTQYF	TRBJ2-3	TRBV10-1	NA	NA
TGTGCCAGTAGCCAAAACCTCCAGCCCCAGCATTTT	CASSQNLQPQHF	TRBJ1-5	TRBV19	NA	NA
TGCAGCGTTCGCGATCTGCAACCCGGGACCCGCTACGAGCAGTACTTC	CSVRDLQPGTRYEQYF	TRBJ2-7	TRBV29-1	NA	NA
TGTGCCAGTAGATCCGGGGGACAGGGGAATAATTCACCCCTCCACTTT	CASRSGGQGNNSPLHF	TRBJ1-6	TRBV19	TRBD1	many
TGTGCCAGCAGTGAACGGGGCGTCAATCAGCCCCAGCATTTT	CASSERGVNQPQHF	TRBJ1-5	TRBV6-1	NA	NA
TGTGCCAGCCGTCACGGGGGGTCTACGCCGAACACTGAAGCTTTCTTT	CASRHGGSTPNTEAFF	TRBJ1-1	TRBV19	NA	once
TGTGCTAGTGCCCTGGGGGGGGGCAGGCAGCCCCAGCATTTT	CASALGGGRQPQHF	TRBJ1-5	TRBV12-5	NA	NA
TGTGCCAGCAGTACACGAGGACAGGGGGGAGATACGCAGTATTTT	CASSTRGQGGDTQYF	TRBJ2-3	TRBV28	TRBD1	NA